The rows below give T cell receptor beta chains drawn from one sample of a study of T cells in Graves' hyperthyroidism and ophthalmopathy. TCRdb recomputed calls from the multiplex PCR reads with MiXCR, one row per CDR3 protein. This repertoire shows about 840,000 distinct CDR3 sequences, roughly 40% found once; its top ten account for around 10%. Input material: blood. The receptors stem from a man between 18 and 29 years old with Graves' hyperthyroidism. CDR3s include the opening cysteine and the closing phenylalanine or tryptophan. A D gene is named only where the DNA matches it firmly. Only part of the rows carry a size: once, few, many, or a class if the clone is expanded.

cdr3_length,j_call,d_call,clone_size,v_call,cdr3_aa,cdr3_nt
16,TRBJ2-7,TRBD2,.,TRBV7-2,CASSWGGLAGPYEQYF,TGTGCCAGCAGCTGGGGGGGACTAGCGGGCCCCTACGAGCAGTACTTC
13,TRBJ1-1,.,many,TRBV29-1,CSVDNLGNTEAFF,TGCAGCGTTGATAACCTTGGGAACACTGAAGCTTTCTTT
15,TRBJ2-2,.,.,TRBV19,CASRAGGIQTGELFF,TGTGCCAGTAGGGCCGGCGGGATCCAAACCGGGGAGCTGTTTTTT
15,TRBJ2-5,TRBD2,.,TRBV15,CATSRDSGGGETQYF,TGTGCCACCAGCAGAGATTCGGGGGGAGGAGAGACCCAGTACTTC
15,TRBJ2-2,.,few,TRBV11-2,CASTRYEGNTGELFF,TGTGCCAGCACGCGTTACGAGGGGAACACCGGGGAGCTGTTTTTT
15,TRBJ2-2,.,many,TRBV7-8,CASSLAPRGTGELFF,TGTGCCAGCAGCTTAGCACCAAGGGGGACCGGGGAGCTGTTTTTT
14,TRBJ2-7,TRBD1,few,TRBV7-2,CASSQPGQGAEQYF,TGTGCCAGCAGCCAACCGGGACAGGGGGCCGAGCAGTACTTC
14,TRBJ2-7,TRBD1,few,TRBV9,CASSPWAGGYEQYF,TGTGCCAGCAGTCCCTGGGCAGGGGGCTACGAGCAGTACTTC
13,TRBJ2-5,TRBD1,many,TRBV29-1,CSVDTRTGETQYF,TGCAGCGTTGACACCCGGACAGGGGAGACCCAGTACTTC
13,TRBJ2-7,.,few,TRBV20-1,CSAPRRGAYEQYF,TGCAGTGCACCCCGAAGAGGAGCCTACGAGCAGTACTTC
16,TRBJ1-1,.,.,TRBV9,CASSQPTGQKKTEAFF,TGCGCCAGCAGCCAACCAACCGGACAGAAAAAAACTGAAGCTTTCTTT
15,TRBJ1-4,.,.,TRBV7-2,CASSLNSGSNEKLFF,TGTGCCAGCAGCTTAAATTCAGGGTCAAATGAAAAACTGTTTTTT
14,TRBJ2-7,.,.,TRBV20-1,CSASSGRPSYEQYF,TGCAGTGCTAGTTCCGGGAGACCTTCCTACGAGCAGTACTTC
15,TRBJ1-1,.,many,TRBV24-1,CATSDSRTAYTEAFF,TGTGCCACCAGTGATTCCCGGACAGCCTACACTGAAGCTTTCTTT
11,TRBJ2-7,.,many,TRBV12-3/TRBV12-4,CASSQSGEQYF,TGTGCCAGCAGTCAGTCCGGCGAGCAGTACTTC
15,TRBJ2-7,.,.,TRBV12-3/TRBV12-4,CASSLAPGKSYEQYF,TGTGCCAGCAGTTTAGCACCCGGAAAGAGCTACGAGCAGTACTTC
13,TRBJ1-3,TRBD1,.,TRBV20-1,CSAREQGMNTIYF,TGCAGTGCTAGGGAACAGGGGATGAACACCATATATTTT
14,TRBJ1-6,.,many,TRBV19,CASSPRDGNSPLHF,TGTGCCAGTAGTCCAAGGGACGGCAATTCACCCCTCCACTTT
15,TRBJ2-7,TRBD1,.,TRBV19,CASSVGQGFPYEQYF,TGTGCCAGTAGTGTTGGACAGGGATTCCCCTACGAGCAGTACTTC
13,TRBJ2-7,.,many,TRBV7-8,CASSLAARYEQYF,TGTGCCAGCAGTTTAGCGGCCCGCTACGAGCAGTACTTC
14,TRBJ1-3,.,.,TRBV4-2,CASTPPEDGNTIYF,TGTGCCAGCACCCCCCCGGAAGATGGAAACACCATATATTTT
15,TRBJ2-6,.,many,TRBV15,CATSRSGSGANVLTF,TGTGCCACCAGCAGAAGTGGCTCTGGGGCCAACGTCCTGACTTTC
16,TRBJ2-2,.,.,TRBV7-9,CASSLGTGSNTGELFF,TGTGCCAGCAGCTTAGGTACAGGGTCGAACACCGGGGAGCTGTTTTTT
17,TRBJ1-5,TRBD1,.,TRBV11-2,CASSNQVDRGRAQPQHF,TGTGCCAGCTCCAACCAAGTGGACAGGGGAAGGGCACAGCCCCAGCATTTT
14,TRBJ1-5,.,few,TRBV12-3/TRBV12-4,CASSLNRANQPQHF,TGTGCCAGCAGTTTAAACAGGGCCAATCAGCCCCAGCATTTT
13,TRBJ1-5,.,many,TRBV29-1,CSVAGELSQPQHF,TGCAGCGTTGCGGGGGAACTGAGTCAGCCCCAGCATTTT
12,TRBJ1-5,.,many,TRBV24-1,CATSDPTGPQHF,TGTGCCACCAGTGACCCCACAGGGCCCCAGCATTTT
12,TRBJ2-7,.,many,TRBV12-3/TRBV12-4,CASSYTVYEQYF,TGTGCCAGCAGTTACACCGTCTACGAGCAGTACTTC
20,TRBJ1-1,TRBD1,.,TRBV24-1,CATSYGTGLSGDVGNTEAFF,TGTGCCACCAGTTACGGGACAGGGTTGAGCGGTGACGTGGGGAACACTGAAGCTTTCTTT
11,TRBJ2-7,.,.,TRBV10-2,CASRRSDEQYF,TGTGCCAGCAGACGGTCGGACGAGCAGTACTTC
15,TRBJ1-2,.,few,TRBV7-9,CASTPLGAGQPGYTF,TGTGCCAGCACCCCCTTAGGGGCAGGGCAACCTGGCTACACCTTC
15,TRBJ2-7,TRBD2,.,TRBV20-1,CSAPWVTSGKPEQYF,TGCAGTGCTCCATGGGTGACTAGCGGGAAACCCGAGCAGTACTTC
14,TRBJ2-6,TRBD2,many,TRBV2,CASKRDSGANVLTF,TGTGCCAGCAAGCGGGACTCTGGGGCCAACGTCCTGACTTTC
13,TRBJ1-5,.,many,TRBV2,CASSQGWSQPQHF,TGTGCCAGCAGTCAGGGGTGGTCTCAGCCCCAGCATTTT
10,TRBJ1-5,.,.,TRBV7-2,CASSPQPQHF,TGTGCCAGCAGCCCTCAACCCCAGCATTTT
14,TRBJ1-1,.,many,TRBV7-2,CASSLAYRDTEAFF,TGTGCCAGCAGCTTAGCGTACAGGGACACTGAAGCTTTCTTT
15,TRBJ1-1,.,.,TRBV10-3,CASSRDRNMNTEAFF,TGTGCCAGCAGTCGGGACCGGAATATGAACACTGAAGCTTTCTTT
13,TRBJ2-5,.,many,TRBV7-2,CASSLAGSETQYF,TGTGCCAGCAGCTTAGCAGGTTCAGAGACCCAGTACTTC
14,TRBJ1-6,.,.,TRBV2,CASSAGLVNSPLHF,TGTGCCAGCAGTGCAGGACTAGTCAATTCACCCCTCCACTTT
15,TRBJ1-4,.,few,TRBV12-3/TRBV12-4,CASSLWQLSNEKLFF,TGTGCCAGCAGTTTATGGCAGCTGTCTAATGAAAAACTGTTTTTT
15,TRBJ2-2,TRBD1,.,TRBV7-9,CASSLDRGLGGELFF,TGTGCCAGCAGCCTGGACAGGGGGCTCGGCGGGGAGCTGTTTTTT
12,TRBJ1-1,.,many,TRBV20-1,CSATPTLAEAFF,TGCAGTGCTACCCCCACCTTAGCTGAAGCTTTCTTT
12,TRBJ2-2,.,.,TRBV19,CASSIADGELFF,TGTGCCAGTAGTATAGCGGACGGGGAGCTGTTTTTT
15,TRBJ2-2,.,.,TRBV7-2,CASRRGGDGTGELFF,TGTGCCAGCAGGCGTGGGGGTGACGGCACCGGGGAGCTGTTTTTT
12,TRBJ2-7,.,few,TRBV5-5,CASSRRGSEQYF,TGTGCCAGCAGCCGAAGGGGGTCGGAGCAGTACTTC
16,TRBJ1-1,TRBD1,many,TRBV19,CASRGGQGQGMAEAFF,TGTGCCAGTAGAGGGGGACAGGGACAGGGAATGGCCGAAGCTTTCTTT
15,TRBJ1-5,TRBD1,.,TRBV12-3/TRBV12-4,CASSGDRAGNVPQHF,TGTGCCAGCAGCGGGGACAGGGCGGGAAATGTGCCCCAGCATTTT
15,TRBJ2-5,.,.,TRBV7-3,CASSTTSSHQETQYF,TGTGCCAGCAGTACAACCTCCTCCCACCAAGAGACCCAGTACTTC
16,TRBJ2-7,.,many,TRBV7-6,CASSLAGLLSSYEQYF,TGTGCCAGCAGCTTAGCTGGACTGTTAAGCTCCTACGAGCAGTACTTC
14,TRBJ1-6,TRBD1,many,TRBV9,CASSVGTGRTPLHF,TGTGCCAGCAGCGTAGGGACAGGGAGGACACCCCTCCACTTT
14,TRBJ1-2,.,.,TRBV9,CASSRREGSYGYTF,TGTGCCAGCAGCCGGAGGGAAGGGTCCTATGGCTACACCTTC